The 3 T cell receptor beta chains in this list originate from one sample, sequenced in a study of human T cells and chemical hapten exposure. MiXCR was run by TCRdb on the RACE reads, yielding one entry per CDR3 protein. The table records approximately 70,000 distinct CDR3 sequences, roughly 9.8% of them present only once. As for time point: patch test 1, 2 weeks after DPC sensitization. Indicated treatment: therapeutic diphenylcyclopropenone sensitization with weekly scalp DPC. The sample consisted of whole blood, taken in connection with sensitization to the hapten diphenylcyclopropenone (DPC). The receptors were sampled from a woman in her 40s with alopecia areata. Some clones in this sample may be carry-over from other donors' samples.

The chain links TRBV7-9 to TRBJ2-2; D is unclear. Per germline, CDR1 SEHNR and CDR2 FQNEAQ (reference sequence). The ends were cut back, 5 bases at V and 5 bases at J, with 15 bases in the middle. CDR3 size: 15 residues. The CDR3 spells CASSPNSALTGELFF. CDR3 nucleotides: TGTGCCAGCAGCCCCAACAGTGCGCTGACCGGGGAGCTGTTTTTT.

This clonotype was seen ten or more times. The chain employs TRBV5-6 and TRBJ1-1; maybe TRBD1 (6 bases). The V gene's germline CDR1 is SGHDT and CDR2 YYEEEE. This CDR3 has 16 residues. V was pared by 3 bases and J by 1 base, with 16 bases between. The CDR3 DNA follows: TGTGCCAGCAGCTACCCAATGACAGGACGGAACACTGAAGCTTTCTTT. Its protein product is CASSYPMTGRNTEAFF.

V and J are TRBV27 and TRBJ2-3; tentative D call: TRBD2 (5 bases). Germline values: CDR1 MNHEY, CDR2 SMNVEV (reference sequence). CDR3 length: 16 amino acids. With 2 bases removed from V and 6 bases from J, the gap between germline ends came to 18 bases. The CDR3: CASSLRVGLTRDTQYF. For the CDR3, the DNA is TGTGCCAGCAGTTTAAGGGTAGGACTCACAAGGGATACGCAGTATTTT.